This T cell receptor (beta chain) is drawn from a study of T cells expressing NK-cell markers. On the study more broadly: The authors derived TCR beta repertoires from sorted CD3+CD56+NKG2C+, CD3+CD56+NKG2C- and CD3+CD56-NKG2C+ T cells.

Study-wide points: The study found these clonotypes also leading the CD3+CD56-NKG2C+ fraction in several donors. The study found dominant NKG2C+ clonotypes at roughly 1.0-8% of CD8+ T cells in six donors.

Note on this clonotype: What it binds is not known.

Per germline, CDR1 SGDLS and CDR2 YYNGEE. This CDR3 has 15 residues. TCRdb reprocessed the 5' RACE reads, with one entry per CDR3 protein and no DNA. In all, the sample yields over 6,500 distinct CDR3 sequences. The chain carries TRBV9 and TRBJ2-7; TCRdb gives TRBD1 as the D gene, but with no DNA this cannot be confirmed. This receptor was obtained from a man aged 18 to 69 in good health. Sequenced input: blood T cells: a sorted CD56 or NKG2C T cell subset, CD4+ or CD8+ T cells, or bulk PBMC T cells (not recorded which). CDR3 sequence reads: CASSPRGDRMGEQYF. The full variable domain, rest sourced from reference TRBV9 and TRBJ2-7, is DSGVTQTPKHLITATGQRVTLRCSPRSGDLSVYWYQQSLDQGLQFLIQYYNGEERAKGNILERFSAQQFPDLHSELNLSSLELGDSALYFCASSPRGDRMGEQYFGPGTRLTVT.